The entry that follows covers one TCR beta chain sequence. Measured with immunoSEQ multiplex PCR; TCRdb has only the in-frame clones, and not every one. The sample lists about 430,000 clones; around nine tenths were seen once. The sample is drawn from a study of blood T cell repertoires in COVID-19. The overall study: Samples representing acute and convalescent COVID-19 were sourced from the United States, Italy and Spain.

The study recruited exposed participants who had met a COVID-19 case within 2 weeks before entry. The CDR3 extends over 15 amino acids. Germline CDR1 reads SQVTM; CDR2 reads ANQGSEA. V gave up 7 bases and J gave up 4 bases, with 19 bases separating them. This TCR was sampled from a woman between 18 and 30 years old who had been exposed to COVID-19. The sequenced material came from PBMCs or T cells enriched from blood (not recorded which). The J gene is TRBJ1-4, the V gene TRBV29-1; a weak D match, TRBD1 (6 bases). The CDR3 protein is CSAHVGQIDNEKLFF. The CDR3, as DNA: TGCAGCGCCCACGTAGGACAGATTGATAATGAAAAACTGTTTTTT.